Sequencing of this T cell receptor beta chain was carried out in a study of shared clonotypes between healthy human individuals. For sorted subsets, 150 to 200 ng DNA per replicate equaled around 28,000 T cell genomes. Sequencing was performed with immunoSEQ multiplex PCR; in TCRdb, only in-frame clones are kept and a portion is missing. This sample yields 2,500,000 or so clones, of which around nine tenths are seen a single time; more than 0.12% belongs to the top ten. Trimming pared 2 bases from V and 5 bases from J, leaving 13 bases between. This CDR3 contains 15 residues. The germline CDR1 and CDR2 sequences are SGHRS and YFSETQ. The study, taken as a whole, reports: As a rule, naive subsets had a larger estimated richness than memory subsets.

Concerning this clone: What it binds is unknown.

A split of CD4+ cells into CD45RA+ naive and CD45RA-negative memory subsets was performed. This TCR was recovered from a man aged 18 to 35 in good health. Sequencing used naive CD4+ T cells sorted from blood. Subset specified: CD45RA+ positively selected. The V call is TRBV5-1, the J call TRBJ1-4, with no clear D. In nucleotides, the CDR3 is TGCGCCAGCAGCTTTCTGGCAGCGAACAATGAAAAACTGTTTTTT. The encoded protein is CASSFLAANNEKLFF.